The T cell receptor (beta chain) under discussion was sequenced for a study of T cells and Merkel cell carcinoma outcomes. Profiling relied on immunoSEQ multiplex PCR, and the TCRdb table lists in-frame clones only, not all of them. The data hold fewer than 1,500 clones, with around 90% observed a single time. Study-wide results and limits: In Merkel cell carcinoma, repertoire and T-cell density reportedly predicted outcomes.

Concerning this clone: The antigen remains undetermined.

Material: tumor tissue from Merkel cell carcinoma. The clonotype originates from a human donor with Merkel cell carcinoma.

CDR3 region: CASSFGQNSPLHF. As DNA, the CDR3 is TGCGCCAGCAGCTTCGGACAGAATTCACCCCTCCACTTT. The V gene is TRBV5-1, the J gene TRBJ1-6; D might be TRBD1 (6 bases). The V end lost 2 bases, the J end lost 7 bases, and 7 bases lay between the germline ends. Per the germline V gene, CDR1 is SGHRS and CDR2 is YFSETQ. The CDR3 spans 13 residues.